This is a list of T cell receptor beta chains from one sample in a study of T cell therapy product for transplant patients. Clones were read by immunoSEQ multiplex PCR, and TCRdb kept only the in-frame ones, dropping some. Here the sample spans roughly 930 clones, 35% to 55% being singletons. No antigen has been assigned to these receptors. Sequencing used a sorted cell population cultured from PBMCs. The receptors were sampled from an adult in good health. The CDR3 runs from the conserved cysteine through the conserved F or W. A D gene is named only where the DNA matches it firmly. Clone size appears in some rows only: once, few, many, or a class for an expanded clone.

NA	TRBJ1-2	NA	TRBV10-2	CASSEKAERGYTF	TGCGCCAGCAGTGAGAAGGCTGAAAGGGGCTACACCTTC
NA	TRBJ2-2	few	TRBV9	CASSPDQGRELFF	TGTGCCAGCAGCCCCGATCAGGGGCGGGAGCTGTTTTTT
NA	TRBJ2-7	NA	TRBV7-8	CASSTSIYEQYF	TGTGCCAGCAGCACGAGCATTTACGAGCAGTACTTC
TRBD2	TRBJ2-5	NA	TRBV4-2	CASSPSSGGDQETQYF	TGTGCCAGCAGCCCGTCTAGCGGGGGAGACCAAGAGACCCAGTACTTC
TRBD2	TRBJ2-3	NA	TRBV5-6	CASSLTSGGATDTQYF	TGTGCCAGCAGCTTGACTAGCGGGGGGGCCACAGATACGCAGTATTTT
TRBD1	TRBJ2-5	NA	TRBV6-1	CASTRQGSGTETQYF	TGTGCCAGCACCAGACAGGGCTCTGGTACAGAGACCCAGTACTTC
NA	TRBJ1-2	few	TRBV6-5	CASTQGRGGGGYTF	TGTGCCAGCACCCAGGGGAGGGGAGGAGGCGGCTACACCTTC
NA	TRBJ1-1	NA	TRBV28	CASSPLGIEAFF	TGTGCCAGCAGTCCCCTGGGGATTGAAGCTTTCTTT
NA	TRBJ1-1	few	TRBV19	CATLGGLNEAFF	TGTGCCACCTTGGGGGGGCTGAATGAAGCTTTCTTT
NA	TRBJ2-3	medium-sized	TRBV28	CASSRQGTSLTDTQYF	TGTGCCAGCAGTCGTCAAGGGACAAGCCTCACAGATACGCAGTATTTT
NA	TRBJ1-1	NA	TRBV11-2	CASSLVVQIGAFF	TGTGCCAGCAGCTTAGTAGTACAGATCGGCGCTTTCTTT
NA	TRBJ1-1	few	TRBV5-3	CARSRDGTVNTEAFF	TGTGCCAGAAGCAGGGACGGGACCGTGAACACTGAAGCTTTCTTT
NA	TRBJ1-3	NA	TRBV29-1	CSVEGRFGNTIYF	TGCAGCGTGGAAGGGAGATTCGGAAACACCATATATTTT
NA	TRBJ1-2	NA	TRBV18	CASSPPAGTNYGYTF	TGTGCCAGCTCACCACCCGCCGGGACCAACTATGGCTACACCTTC
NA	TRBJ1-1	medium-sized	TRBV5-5	CASSLTDTEAFF	TGTGCCAGCAGCTTGACGGACACTGAAGCTTTCTTT
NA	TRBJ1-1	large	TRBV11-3	CASSGGRDTEAFF	TGTGCCAGCAGCGGGGGGAGGGACACTGAAGCTTTCTTT
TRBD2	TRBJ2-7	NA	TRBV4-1	CASGQTSGVNYEQYF	TGCGCCAGCGGCCAAACTAGCGGGGTAAACTACGAGCAGTACTTC